The 2 T cell receptor beta chains listed next were all sequenced from one sample in a study of identical twins. From the 5' RACE reads, TCRdb called clonotypes with MiXCR, one entry per CDR3 protein. The data contain 500,000 to 600,000 distinct CDR3 sequences, 22% of them singletons. The same specimen was also included in a second study, on T cells expressing NK-cell markers.

Material: CD4+ T cells sorted from blood. The receptors stem from a woman aged 18-29 years in good health.

This clonotype appeared a few times. This chain joins TRBV2 and TRBJ2-1, with D hard to call. The ends were cut back, 6 bases at V and 8 bases at J, with 8 bases in the middle. Germline lookup yields CDR1 SNHLY and CDR2 FYNNEI. This CDR3 comprises 11 residues. CDR3 region: CASRARHEQFF. The CDR3 DNA sequence: TGTGCCAGCAGGGCTAGGCATGAGCAGTTCTTC.

The chain links TRBV27 to TRBJ2-1; D remains unclear. The V end lost 7 bases, the J end lost 7 bases, and 5 bases lay between the germline ends. The CDR3 runs 10 residues. CDR1 and CDR2 from the germline V gene are MNHEY and SMNVEV (reference sequence). CDR3 sequence: CASTRNEQFF. CDR3 in DNA: TGTGCCAGCACCAGGAATGAGCAGTTCTTC.